This is a list of T cell receptor beta chains from one sample in a study of cytomegalovirus exposure and HLA in healthy donors. TCRdb's table, derived via immunoSEQ multiplex PCR, lists solely in-frame clones and lacks some. The sample yields 100,000 or so clones, approximately 76% seen once. The sample taken for sequencing was PBMCs. The receptors derive from a man under 40 in good health and CMV-seropositive. Each CDR3 is given with its conserved first and last residue. D genes are given only for firm matches. Not every row has a clone size; where given, it reads once, few, many or a size class.

j_call,v_call,d_call,clone_size,cdr3_aa,cdr3_nt
TRBJ2-7,TRBV7-9,-,-,CASSYGSAEQYF,TGTGCCAGCAGCTACGGGTCGGCCGAGCAGTACTTC
TRBJ2-1,TRBV7-9,TRBD2,-,CASSLGLAGWGQFF,TGTGCCAGCAGCTTGGGACTAGCGGGGTGGGGGCAGTTCTTC
TRBJ1-5,TRBV27,TRBD1,-,CASSSIQGAQGQPQHF,TGTGCCAGCAGTTCGATACAGGGGGCCCAGGGACAGCCCCAGCATTTT
TRBJ2-5,TRBV4-2,TRBD1,few,CASSQDRQGAAETQYF,TGTGCCAGCAGCCAAGATAGACAGGGGGCGGCGGAGACCCAGTACTTC
TRBJ2-7,TRBV25-1,-,-,CASSEFYEQYF,TGTGCCAGCAGTGAATTTTACGAGCAGTACTTC
TRBJ2-2,TRBV7-2,TRBD2,few,CASRYDASGNTGELFF,TGTGCCAGCAGATATGACGCTAGCGGGAACACCGGGGAGCTGTTTTTT
TRBJ1-4,TRBV10-3,TRBD1,-,CAISDPLTGAPNEKLFF,TGTGCCATCAGTGACCCGCTGACAGGGGCCCCTAATGAAAAACTGTTTTTT
TRBJ2-7,TRBV7-9,TRBD1,-,CASSQDRTLPEQYF,TGTGCCAGCAGCCAGGACAGGACTCTCCCCGAGCAGTACTTC
TRBJ1-3,TRBV6-5,TRBD1,-,CASSYQGVAGNTIYF,TGTGCCAGCAGTTACCAGGGGGTTGCTGGAAACACCATATATTTT
TRBJ2-3,TRBV6-1,-,-,CASSDRTEITDTQYF,TGTGCCAGCAGTGACCGGACAGAGATCACAGATACGCAGTATTTT
TRBJ2-7,TRBV28,TRBD1,-,CASGFRDRVHEQYF,TGTGCCAGCGGATTTAGAGACAGGGTCCACGAGCAGTACTTC
TRBJ2-2,TRBV5-1,TRBD1,-,CASSLGQGDTGELFF,TGCGCCAGCAGCTTGGGGCAGGGGGACACCGGGGAGCTGTTTTTT
TRBJ1-6,TRBV27,TRBD1,-,CASSTRTGGYNSPLHF,TGTGCCAGCAGTACACGGACAGGTGGCTATAATTCACCCCTCCACTTT
TRBJ2-5,TRBV30,-,-,CAWQYGGALGETQYF,TGTGCCTGGCAATACGGGGGAGCCCTGGGAGAGACCCAGTACTTC
TRBJ2-7,TRBV10-3,TRBD1,once,CASGTQGDYEQYF,TGTGCCAGCGGAACACAGGGGGATTACGAGCAGTACTTC
TRBJ2-1,TRBV2,-,few,CASSSLEGGNNEQFF,TGTGCCAGCAGTAGCCTCGAGGGAGGCAACAATGAGCAGTTCTTC
TRBJ1-1,TRBV4-1,-,-,CASSQDTGIPEAFF,TGCGCCAGCAGCCAGGATACAGGGATCCCTGAAGCTTTCTTT
TRBJ2-1,TRBV4-3,TRBD1,-,CASSQDLGTGDIEQFF,TGCGCCAGCAGCCAAGATCTAGGGACAGGGGATATAGAGCAGTTCTTC
TRBJ1-5,TRBV19,-,few,CASSIAVYSNQPQHF,TGTGCCAGTAGTATCGCGGTTTATAGCAATCAGCCCCAGCATTTT
TRBJ2-2,TRBV5-4,TRBD1,-,CASRPRTGGTGELFF,TGTGCCAGCAGACCAAGGACAGGGGGCACCGGGGAGCTGTTTTTT
TRBJ1-1,TRBV9,-,few,CASSPQGFGTEAFF,TGTGCCAGCAGTCCCCAGGGGTTTGGCACTGAAGCTTTCTTT
TRBJ2-7,TRBV7-2,TRBD1,-,CASSLGQGAYEQYF,TGTGCCAGCAGCTTAGGACAGGGGGCGTACGAGCAGTACTTC
TRBJ2-5,TRBV9,-,once,CASSVGASFAETQYF,TGTGCCAGCAGCGTAGGGGCTAGCTTTGCTGAGACCCAGTACTTC
TRBJ1-5,TRBV6-5,-,-,CASSYSGGTGNQPQHF,TGTGCCAGCAGTTACTCTGGAGGGACGGGGAATCAGCCCCAGCATTTT
TRBJ2-3,TRBV7-8,-,-,CASSFRGADTQYF,TGTGCCAGCAGCTTCAGGGGAGCAGATACGCAGTATTTT
TRBJ2-3,TRBV30,-,-,CAWTLYGRTPSTDTQYF,TGTGCCTGGACCCTATATGGCCGGACTCCTAGCACAGATACGCAGTATTTT
TRBJ2-4,TRBV7-9,TRBD2,-,CASSQKGGGAYF,TGTGCCAGCAGCCAGAAAGGCGGGGGGGCGTACTTC
TRBJ2-1,TRBV5-6,TRBD2,-,CASSLFGGANNEQFF,TGTGCCAGCAGCTTGTTCGGGGGGGCCAACAATGAGCAGTTCTTC
TRBJ2-5,TRBV18,TRBD1,-,CASSPATGGRQETQYF,TGTGCCAGCTCACCAGCGACAGGGGGACGGCAAGAGACCCAGTACTTC
TRBJ1-4,TRBV7-2,TRBD1,-,CASSPRTGLTNEKLFF,TGTGCCAGCAGCCCGAGGACAGGGCTGACTAATGAAAAACTGTTTTTT
TRBJ1-6,TRBV21-1,-,-,CASSNGTGGPNSPLHF,TGTGCCAGCAGCAACGGCACAGGGGGTCCCAACTCACCCCTCCACTTT
TRBJ2-7,TRBV19,TRBD1,-,CASSMGTGGTYEQYF,TGTGCCAGTAGTATGGGGACAGGGGGCACCTACGAGCAGTACTTC
TRBJ1-5,TRBV7-9,-,-,CASSPTGTLNQPQHF,TGTGCCAGCAGCCCCACCGGGACACTAAATCAGCCCCAGCATTTT
TRBJ1-6,TRBV11-2,-,once,CASSRGGGVHSPLHF,TGTGCCAGCAGCCGGGGGGGCGGGGTACATTCACCCCTCCACTTT
TRBJ2-7,TRBV29-1,TRBD1,-,CSVGQGLYEQYF,TGCAGCGTTGGACAGGGTCTCTACGAGCAGTACTTC
TRBJ1-4,TRBV6-5,-,-,CASSFIATNEKLFF,TGTGCCAGCAGTTTCATAGCAACTAATGAAAAACTGTTTTTT
TRBJ2-7,TRBV4-1,-,few,CASSRQGSGSYEQYF,TGCGCCAGCAGCCGGCAGGGGTCCGGCTCCTACGAGCAGTACTTC
TRBJ1-1,TRBV7-2,-,-,CASSLAQGTEAFF,TGTGCCAGCAGCTTAGCGCAGGGCACTGAAGCTTTCTTT
TRBJ1-1,TRBV9,-,once,CASSVHREEVNTEAFF,TGTGCCAGCAGCGTACACAGGGAAGAAGTGAACACTGAAGCTTTCTTT
TRBJ1-2,TRBV6-5,-,-,CASSEGAGYGYTF,TGTGCCAGCAGTGAGGGAGCCGGCTATGGCTACACCTTC
TRBJ2-7,TRBV4-3,TRBD1,-,CASSTYRGYEQYF,TGCGCCAGCAGCACATACAGGGGCTACGAGCAGTACTTC
TRBJ1-2,TRBV5-1,TRBD1,-,CASSLQGASDYGYTF,TGCGCCAGCAGCTTACAGGGGGCGTCTGACTATGGCTACACCTTC
TRBJ1-6,TRBV27,-,-,CASNNQGTNSPLHF,TGTGCCAGCAATAACCAGGGGACAAATTCACCCCTCCACTTT
TRBJ2-2,TRBV5-1,TRBD1,-,CASSLGDHRGNTGELFF,TGCGCCAGCAGCTTGGGGGACCACAGGGGTAACACCGGGGAGCTGTTTTTT
TRBJ2-5,TRBV6-6,-,-,CASSRLPQETQYF,TGTGCCAGCAGCCGACTCCCCCAAGAGACCCAGTACTTC
TRBJ2-5,TRBV7-2,-,once,CASSLYQGTQYF,TGTGCCAGCAGCTTATATCAGGGGACCCAGTACTTC
TRBJ2-7,TRBV4-3,TRBD2,-,CASSQDGRTSGIYEQYF,TGCGCCAGCAGCCAAGATGGGCGGACTAGCGGGATCTACGAGCAGTACTTC
TRBJ2-5,TRBV4-3,TRBD1,medium-sized,CASSQEGQAQETQYF,TGCGCCAGCAGCCAAGAGGGACAGGCACAAGAGACCCAGTACTTC
TRBJ1-1,TRBV13,TRBD1,few,CASSSQGQREAFF,TGTGCCAGCAGCTCCCAGGGACAGAGGGAAGCTTTCTTT
TRBJ2-5,TRBV13,TRBD2,-,CASSQRRAGGQETQYF,TGTGCCAGCAGCCAAAGAAGAGCGGGGGGGCAAGAGACCCAGTACTTC
TRBJ2-5,TRBV4-1,-,-,CASSQDPGETQYF,TGCGCCAGCAGCCAAGATCCGGGAGAGACCCAGTACTTC
TRBJ2-7,TRBV2,-,-,CASSAFRVGEQYF,TGTGCCAGCAGTGCATTTCGGGTTGGCGAGCAGTACTTC
TRBJ1-6,TRBV6-6,TRBD1,-,CASSRGQGSSPLHF,TGTGCCAGCAGCCGTGGACAGGGTAGTTCACCCCTCCACTTT
TRBJ1-4,TRBV5-1,TRBD1,once,CASSRQGDVNEKLFF,TGCGCCAGCAGCCGACAGGGGGATGTAAATGAAAAACTGTTTTTT
TRBJ2-1,TRBV15,TRBD2,-,CATSRDLTSGGQRRVF,TGTGCCACCAGCAGAGATCTGACTAGCGGGGGGCAGCGCCGGGTCTTC
TRBJ2-2,TRBV7-9,-,-,CASSLLGPAGELFF,TGTGCCAGCAGCTTACTTGGGCCCGCCGGGGAGCTGTTTTTT
TRBJ1-5,TRBV6-5,-,-,CASSYSESQPQHF,TGTGCCAGCAGTTACTCAGAGAGTCAGCCCCAGCATTTT
TRBJ1-1,TRBV27,-,few,CASSLLSGGASTEAFF,TGTGCCAGCAGTTTATTATCCGGGGGTGCGAGCACTGAAGCTTTCTTT
TRBJ1-1,TRBV5-5,-,once,CASSLGRGTEAFF,TGTGCCAGCAGCTTAGGCCGGGGAACTGAAGCTTTCTTT